The rows below give T cell receptor beta chains drawn from one sample of a study of CD8+ T cells in alopecia areata. TCRdb's copy holds only in-frame clones and misses some; the assay was immunoSEQ multiplex PCR. The data contain about 150,000 clones, 40% to 65% of them seen just once; the ten biggest clones take up approximately 19%. The sequencing used CD8+ T cells sorted from blood, collected at week 0. Source of these receptors: a human donor with alopecia areata. Both conserved end residues are part of each CDR3. Fields, in order: clone size, D gene, J gene, V gene, CDR3 DNA, CDR3 protein. A D gene is named only where the DNA matches it firmly. Size tells how often a clone was seen (once, few, many) or the class of an expanded clone, and some rows leave it out.

abundance: few; d_gene: -; j_gene: TRBJ1-2; v_gene: TRBV27; CDR3nt: TGTGCCAGCAGCCACGGACAGCATTATGGCTACACCTTC; CDR3aa: CASSHGQHYGYTF
abundance: few; d_gene: TRBD1; j_gene: TRBJ1-4; v_gene: TRBV11-2; CDR3nt: TGTGCCAGCAGCGCGCGACAGGGAGCAACTAATGAAAAACTGTTTTTT; CDR3aa: CASSARQGATNEKLFF
abundance: -; d_gene: TRBD1; j_gene: TRBJ1-2; v_gene: TRBV11-2; CDR3nt: TGTGCCAGCAGCTCCGGGACAGGGGTAATATATGACTACACCTTC; CDR3aa: CASSSGTGVIYDYTF
abundance: -; d_gene: TRBD1; j_gene: TRBJ1-1; v_gene: TRBV7-6; CDR3nt: TGTGCCAGCAGCTGGGGACAGGGCACGAACACTGAAGCTTTCTTT; CDR3aa: CASSWGQGTNTEAFF
abundance: -; d_gene: -; j_gene: TRBJ1-2; v_gene: TRBV5-1; CDR3nt: TGCGCCAGCAGGTCGCAGGATGGCTACACCTTC; CDR3aa: CASRSQDGYTF
abundance: few; d_gene: -; j_gene: TRBJ2-1; v_gene: TRBV4-3; CDR3nt: TGCGCCAGCAGCCAAGATTCGGCGGGAGAGCAGTTCTTC; CDR3aa: CASSQDSAGEQFF
abundance: -; d_gene: -; j_gene: TRBJ2-3; v_gene: TRBV27; CDR3nt: TGTGCCAGCGGTGGAGATACGCAGTATTTT; CDR3aa: CASGGDTQYF
abundance: -; d_gene: -; j_gene: TRBJ2-3; v_gene: TRBV4-1; CDR3nt: TGCGCCAGCAGCCAACTGCCCCCCACAGATACGCAGTATTTT; CDR3aa: CASSQLPPTDTQYF
abundance: -; d_gene: TRBD1; j_gene: TRBJ2-7; v_gene: TRBV30; CDR3nt: TGTGCCTGGAGTCGGGGACAGGGATCCTACGAGCAGTACTTC; CDR3aa: CAWSRGQGSYEQYF
abundance: -; d_gene: TRBD2; j_gene: TRBJ2-3; v_gene: TRBV9; CDR3nt: TGTGCCAGCAGCGTGTCTAGCGGGGTCACAGATACGCAGTATTTT; CDR3aa: CASSVSSGVTDTQYF
abundance: -; d_gene: -; j_gene: TRBJ1-1; v_gene: TRBV4-1; CDR3nt: TGCGCCAGCAGCCAAGATTCAGGGCCGAACACTGAAGCTTTCTTT; CDR3aa: CASSQDSGPNTEAFF
abundance: -; d_gene: TRBD2; j_gene: TRBJ2-1; v_gene: TRBV27; CDR3nt: TGTGCCAGCAGTTCCACTAGCGGGGTAAATGAGCAGTTCTTC; CDR3aa: CASSSTSGVNEQFF
abundance: -; d_gene: -; j_gene: TRBJ2-7; v_gene: TRBV4-3; CDR3nt: TGCGCCAGCAGCCAAGATCGTGGCTACGAGCAGTACTTC; CDR3aa: CASSQDRGYEQYF
abundance: -; d_gene: -; j_gene: TRBJ1-5; v_gene: TRBV19; CDR3nt: TGTGCCAGTGGGCTTAGCAATCAGCCCCAGCATTTT; CDR3aa: CASGLSNQPQHF
abundance: -; d_gene: -; j_gene: TRBJ2-7; v_gene: TRBV12-5; CDR3nt: TGTGCTAGTGGCCCTGGGGGCCCGACCTACGAGCAGTACTTC; CDR3aa: CASGPGGPTYEQYF
abundance: few; d_gene: -; j_gene: TRBJ1-5; v_gene: TRBV7-2; CDR3nt: TGTGCCAGCAGCCAAGCCGGATTCGAGTGGCCCCAGCATTTT; CDR3aa: CASSQAGFEWPQHF
abundance: -; d_gene: TRBD1; j_gene: TRBJ2-7; v_gene: TRBV13; CDR3nt: TGTGCCAGCAGCTCAACCCCCGGGACAGCTTCCTACGAGCAGTACTTC; CDR3aa: CASSSTPGTASYEQYF
abundance: -; d_gene: -; j_gene: TRBJ1-1; v_gene: TRBV7-2; CDR3nt: TGTGCCAGCAGCTCCCGGCAGGGTTCCCACACTGAAGCTTTCTTT; CDR3aa: CASSSRQGSHTEAFF
abundance: -; d_gene: -; j_gene: TRBJ1-1; v_gene: TRBV30; CDR3nt: TGTGCCTGGCACCAGGGGCGAGACACTGAAGCTTTCTTT; CDR3aa: CAWHQGRDTEAFF
abundance: -; d_gene: TRBD1; j_gene: TRBJ1-6; v_gene: TRBV4-1; CDR3nt: TGCGCCAGCAGCCAAGCCACAGGGGAAGTGGTTAATTCACCCCTCCACTTT; CDR3aa: CASSQATGEVVNSPLHF
abundance: few; d_gene: -; j_gene: TRBJ1-2; v_gene: TRBV29-1; CDR3nt: TGCAGCGTTAAGACCCCGACAGCTTACTATGGCTACACCTTC; CDR3aa: CSVKTPTAYYGYTF
abundance: -; d_gene: TRBD1; j_gene: TRBJ2-7; v_gene: TRBV30; CDR3nt: TGTGCCTGGAGTCCGGGACAGGGGGGCTCCTACGAGCAGTACTTC; CDR3aa: CAWSPGQGGSYEQYF
abundance: -; d_gene: TRBD1; j_gene: TRBJ1-2; v_gene: TRBV4-1; CDR3nt: TGCGCCAGCAGCCAAGAACCCGACAGGGACTATGGCTACACCTTC; CDR3aa: CASSQEPDRDYGYTF
abundance: few; d_gene: -; j_gene: TRBJ2-1; v_gene: TRBV10-2; CDR3nt: TGCGCCACCAAACAGGGATCCAATGAGCAGTTCTTC; CDR3aa: CATKQGSNEQFF
abundance: -; d_gene: -; j_gene: TRBJ2-2; v_gene: TRBV12-5; CDR3nt: TGTGCTAGTGGTTTCCTGGTTGGGGAGCTGTTTTTT; CDR3aa: CASGFLVGELFF
abundance: few; d_gene: TRBD2; j_gene: TRBJ2-1; v_gene: TRBV7-9; CDR3nt: TGTGCCAGCAGCTTAGGGGGACTAGCGGGGAACAATGAGCAGTTCTTC; CDR3aa: CASSLGGLAGNNEQFF
abundance: -; d_gene: TRBD1; j_gene: TRBJ2-7; v_gene: TRBV6-6; CDR3nt: TGTGCCAGCAGTTACGGGGGACAGGGGTACGAGCAGTACTTC; CDR3aa: CASSYGGQGYEQYF
abundance: -; d_gene: -; j_gene: TRBJ2-7; v_gene: TRBV6-5; CDR3nt: TGTGCCAGCAGTGGGGACTCATACGAGCAGTACTTC; CDR3aa: CASSGDSYEQYF
abundance: once; d_gene: TRBD1; j_gene: TRBJ1-6; v_gene: TRBV27; CDR3nt: TGTGCCAGCAGTTTCACTACAGGGGTGAATAATTCACCCCTCCACTTT; CDR3aa: CASSFTTGVNNSPLHF
abundance: -; d_gene: -; j_gene: TRBJ2-7; v_gene: TRBV29-1; CDR3nt: TGCAGCGTTGAAGAAAGGCAGACCTACGAGCAGTACTTC; CDR3aa: CSVEERQTYEQYF
abundance: few; d_gene: TRBD2; j_gene: TRBJ2-7; v_gene: TRBV4-1; CDR3nt: TGCGCCAGCAGCCAAGCAGGCGGGAGCTACGAGCAGTACTTC; CDR3aa: CASSQAGGSYEQYF
abundance: once; d_gene: TRBD1; j_gene: TRBJ2-2; v_gene: TRBV2; CDR3nt: TGTGCCAGCAGTGAAGCTATCTATAGTCCGGGACAGAGCTACGGGGAGCTGTTTTTT; CDR3aa: CASSEAIYSPGQSYGELFF